This TCR beta chain was sequenced for a study of blood T cell repertoires in COVID-19. About the study: Acute and convalescent COVID-19 samples came from the United States, Italy and Spain. The analysed material was cDNA or gDNA that came from T cells, B-cell-depleted T cells, or PBMCs.

Per the authors' pipeline: Reference gene primers were amplified, and this amplification served to estimate nucleated cell counts. Sequencing used immunoSEQ multiplex PCR; TCRdb keeps in-frame clones, though not all of them. D and trimming were read from the DNA, whereas the V and J calls and clone size are those reported in that table. The sample includes about 94,000 clones, 80% seen only once; the top ten take 15% to 20%. The V segment lost 2 bases and the J segment 0 bases; nucleotides outside the gene matches: 4. Germline V gives CDR1 KGHSH, CDR2 LQKENI. The CDR3 consists of 16 residues. The chain uses TRBV18 and TRBJ2-7, with 10 bases identical to TRBD2. The clonotype comes from a human donor in a cohort sampled during active COVID-19. Sequenced material: peripheral blood. The CDR3 DNA follows: TGTGCCAGCTCACCATCCGGGACTAGCGTCTCCTACGAGCAGTACTTC. This translates into CASSPSGTSVSYEQYF. Combining the CDR3 with reference TRBV18 and TRBJ2-7 gives the whole variable domain NAGVMQNPRHLVRRRGQEARLRCSPMKGHSHVYWYRQLPEEGLKFMVYLQKENIIDESGMPKERFSAEFPKEGPSILRIQQVVRGDSAAYFCASSPSGTSVSYEQYFGPGTRLTVT.